This section outlines one TCR beta chain sequence together with its context. No antigen is known for it. The data stem from a study of blood T cells in healthy people across ages. The CDR3 is made up of 14 amino acids. PCR was performed a second time for about 7 to 11 cycles using a sample-barcoded 5' primer and a J-beta primer mix. CDR3-containing paired-end reads numbered at least 2.5 million in each sample. TCRdb re-analysed the 5' RACE reads in MiXCR, keeping a single row per CDR3 protein. The repertoire holds about 1.8 million distinct CDR3 sequences, with around 50% as singletons. Findings and limits, study-wide: Underestimates were what the diversity estimates from one million T cells were considered to be. Greater diversity and more naive CD4+ cells were seen in long-lived donors than in aged donors. Samples with more naive T cells showed higher observed beta diversity.

The gene calls are TRBV21-1 and TRBJ2-5; the listed D gene, TRBD1, was not tested against the DNA. TRBV21-1 is an annotated pseudogene. The sequence derives from a middle-aged woman in good health. The sequenced material came from blood. The CDR3 loop is CASSKAGGPETQYF. As DNA, the CDR3 is TGTGCCAGCAGTAAAGCGGGGGGGCCAGAGACCCAGTACTTC.